Sequencing of this T cell receptor (beta chain) was carried out in a study of blood T cells in healthy people across ages. This clonotype has just a few counts. Sequence at one end of the junction differs from germline and may be a read error. It was with a sample-barcoded 5' primer and a J-beta primer mix that a second PCR of roughly 7 to 12 cycles was run. MiXCR was run by TCRdb on the 5' RACE reads, yielding one entry per CDR3 protein. Of about 1 million distinct CDR3 sequences in the sample, under 55% were seen once. This CDR3 spans 14 amino acids. The germline CDR1 and CDR2 sequences are SGHTA and FQGNSA.

This TCR derives from a woman aged 55 to 70 in good health. The chain uses TRBV7-2 and TRBJ2-1; 9 bases agree with TRBD1. Specimen: blood. CDR3: CASSPGQGFNERFF. CDR3 bases: TGTGCCAGCAGCCCCGGACAGGGGTTCAATGAGCGGTTCTTC.